Each of the 13 T cell receptor beta chains below was sequenced from the same sample in a study of regulatory T cells in long-lasting Graves disease. iRepertoire HTBI primers and Arm-PCR of CDR3 regions built TCR beta libraries. TCRdb fed the multiplex PCR reads into MiXCR, producing one record per CDR3 protein. The data contain some 500,000 distinct CDR3 sequences, roughly 16% of them singletons. Time point indicated: newly diagnosed GD, antithyroid drugs for less than 3 months. Following extraction of RNA from PBMCs, that RNA was used to make the TCR library. These same data were also listed under a study on T cells in Graves' hyperthyroidism and ophthalmopathy.

The sample was peripheral blood mononuclear cells (PBMCs), taken at new diagnosis, from a patient treated with antithyroid drugs. Receptors were obtained from a woman aged 35-65 years with Graves disease.

This clonotype was counted at least ten times. V usage is TRBV20-1 and J usage is TRBJ2-7; 10 bases map to TRBD2. V lost 0 bases and J lost 4; bases outside the gene matches: 6. Germline V gene lookup returns CDR1 DFQATT and CDR2 SNEGSKA (reference sequence). The CDR3 extends over 15 amino acids. The CDR3 here is CSARDPETSGYEQYF. In DNA form, the CDR3 reads TGCAGTGCTAGAGATCCCGAGACTAGCGGGTACGAGCAGTACTTC.

Ten or more counts support this clonotype. V and J are TRBV12-3 or TRBV12-4 and TRBJ1-2; no firm D call. The germline V and J ends were trimmed by 2 bases and 1 base, with 8 bases remaining between them. This CDR3 has 14 amino acids. The CDR3, as DNA: TGTGCCAGCAGTTTATTGCCCGATAACTATGGCTACACCTTC. Its protein is CASSLLPDNYGYTF.

Ten or more counts support this clonotype. The J gene is TRBJ2-3, the V gene TRBV2; D not resolved. The CDR3 has 12 residues. Trimming left V 7 bases short and J 2 bases short, with 7 bases between. In germline, CDR1 is SNHLY, CDR2 FYNNEI. CDR3 loop: CASNNPTDTQYF. Written as DNA, the CDR3 is TGTGCCAGCAATAACCCCACAGATACGCAGTATTTT.

The CDR3 DNA sequence: TGCGCCAGCAGCTTGGCCGGGCAGGGATTGACCGGGGAGCTGTTTTTT. This sequence encodes CASSLAGQGLTGELFF. The genes are TRBV5-1 and TRBJ2-2; D possibly corresponds to TRBD1 (5 bases). This CDR3 has 16 residues. In germline, CDR1 is SGHRS, CDR2 YFSETQ. V lost 0 bases to trimming and J lost 5 bases, with 14 bases between them.

There are many counts of this clonotype. The chain uses TRBV3-1 and TRBJ1-1; no clear D gene. Trimming took 2 bases from V and 4 from J, leaving 8 bases between them. Germline V CDR1 and CDR2: LGHDT, YNNKEL (reference sequence). The CDR3 runs to 13 residues. The CDR3, as DNA: TGTGCCAGCAGCCAACTAGCAATCACTGAAGCTTTCTTT. The encoded protein is CASSQLAITEAFF.

The sample holds many counts of this clonotype. The genes are TRBV4-1 and TRBJ1-1; D might be TRBD1 (5 bases). Trimming removed 6 bases from V and 1 base from J, with 15 bases in between. Germline V gene sequence: CDR1 MGHRA, CDR2 YSYEKL. The CDR3 runs to 15 residues. The CDR3 here is CASRIGGVGNTEAFF. CDR3 in DNA: TGCGCCAGCAGGATCGGAGGGGTGGGGAACACTGAAGCTTTCTTT.

This clonotype has ten or more counts. The genes are TRBV5-6 and TRBJ1-1; D remains ambiguous. CDR3 length equals 14 residues. The V and J ends lost 0 bases and 5 bases respectively, with 11 bases between them. Per germline, CDR1 SGHDT and CDR2 YYEEEE. The CDR3 region is CASSLASAATEAFF. CDR3 bases: TGTGCCAGCAGCTTGGCATCAGCGGCGACTGAAGCTTTCTTT.

This clonotype came up a few times. The rearrangement links TRBV19 to TRBJ1-4; 9 bases fit TRBD1. The CDR3 consists of 15 residues. Germline values: CDR1 LNHDA, CDR2 SQIVND (reference sequence). J gave up 3 bases and V 4 bases, and 3 bases lay outside the gene matches. The CDR3 DNA is TGTGCCAGTAGTAAAGGGGACAGGGCTAATGAAAAACTGTTTTTT. Translating it yields CASSKGDRANEKLFF.

The chain carries TRBV11-2 and TRBJ2-7, with D perhaps matching TRBD1 or TRBD2 (5 bases each). V was shortened by 5 bases and J by 3 bases, with 20 bases between the two germline ends. Per germline, CDR1 SGHAT and CDR2 FQNNGV. This CDR3 has 16 residues. CDR3 region: CASSRVGRGRNYEQYF. In nucleotides, the CDR3 is TGTGCCAGCAGCAGAGTTGGTAGGGGACGAAACTACGAGCAGTACTTC. Full variable domain (rest looked up from reference TRBV11-2 and TRBJ2-7): EAGVAQSPRYKIIEKRQSVAFWCNPISGHATLYWYQQILGQGPKLLIQFQNNGVVDDSQLPKDRFSAERLKGVDSTLKIQPAKLEDSAVYLCASSRVGRGRNYEQYFGPGTRLTVT.

Turning to this clonotype: Given a much more abundant clone one base away, this may be a read error. The CDR3 loop is CASSYHLGANTETFF. CDR3 DNA: TGTGCCAGCAGCTACCATCTCGGGGCAAACACTGAAACTTTCTTT. V is TRBV5-8 and J is TRBJ1-1; maybe TRBD1 (5 bases). CDR1 and CDR2 (germline): SGHTS, YDEGEE. CDR3 size: 15 residues.

The gene calls are TRBV9 and TRBJ2-3; maybe TRBD1 (5 bases). The CDR3 loop spans 15 amino acids. Trimming cost V 4 bases and J 5 bases, with 17 bases left between them. CDR1 SGDLS and CDR2 YYNGEE come from the germline V gene. CDR3 loop: CASSPPVGAQDTQYF. CDR3 DNA sequence: TGTGCCAGCAGCCCCCCCGTAGGGGCCCAAGATACGCAGTATTTT.

This clonotype was seen a handful of times. The genes are TRBV6-1 and TRBJ1-1, with D uncertain. The V gene lost 3 bases and the J gene lost 4 bases, with 12 bases spanning the gap. Per the germline V gene, CDR1 is MNHNS and CDR2 is SASEGT. The CDR3 covers 14 residues. CDR3 bases: TGTGCCAGCAGTGAGAGGGTTGGAGCCACTGAAGCTTTCTTT. This translates into CASSERVGATEAFF.

In its sample, this clonotype was seen a few times. The chain has TRBV5-5 and TRBJ2-5; D is unclear. CDR1 and CDR2 from the germline V gene are SGHKS and YYEKEE (reference sequence). This CDR3 comprises 13 residues. V lost 4 bases to trimming and J lost 5 bases, with 12 bases between them. CDR3 nucleotides: TGTGCCAGCAGCCCCGCGAATTGGGAGACCCAGTACTTC. The encoded protein is CASSPANWETQYF.